Listed below are T cell receptor beta chains from one sample, sequenced in a study of CD8+ T cells in alopecia areata. Assay used: immunoSEQ multiplex PCR; TCRdb lists only in-frame clones, some missing. The repertoire includes 180,000 or so clones, about 61% of them detected once, and 16% sits in the top ten. The material was CD4+ T cells sorted from blood, obtained at approximately week 56, from a patient treated with tofacitinib. These receptors were obtained from a human donor with alopecia areata. The CDR3 runs from the conserved cysteine through the conserved F or W. D genes are given only for firm matches. Clone size is not always given. Where it is, it says once, few, many or a class for expanded clones.

length	size	V	D	J	CDR3	DNA
14	few	TRBV30	TRBD1	TRBJ2-1	CAWSSGAGGGEQFF	TGTGCCTGGAGTTCAGGGGCAGGGGGCGGTGAGCAGTTCTTC
16	NA	TRBV5-1	TRBD2	TRBJ2-3	CASSLTSGGYSGAQYF	TGCGCCAGCAGCTTGACTAGCGGGGGGTACAGCGGGGCGCAGTATTTT
13	NA	TRBV30	NA	TRBJ1-2	CACGTRPRGATVF	TGTGCCTGCGGTACCCGCCCAAGGGGGGCCACTGTCTTC
13	NA	TRBV2	NA	TRBJ2-5	CASIFGGGETQYF	TGTGCCAGCATTTTTGGGGGCGGAGAGACCCAGTACTTC
15	NA	TRBV5-1	NA	TRBJ2-5	CASSLATGFQETQYF	TGCGCCAGCAGCTTGGCTACGGGGTTCCAAGAGACCCAGTACTTC
13	NA	TRBV29-1	NA	TRBJ1-1	CSVAGAQQTEAFF	TGCAGCGTTGCCGGGGCTCAGCAGACTGAAGCTTTCTTT
14	NA	TRBV6-5	TRBD1	TRBJ1-2	CASRKGQGVSGYTF	TGTGCCAGCAGAAAGGGACAGGGGGTCTCTGGCTACACCTTC
14	NA	TRBV6-5	TRBD2	TRBJ2-7	CASSRGLAGTEQYF	TGTGCCAGCAGTCGAGGACTAGCGGGGACCGAGCAGTACTTC
13	once	TRBV5-1	NA	TRBJ1-4	CASGSGRNEKLFF	TGCGCCAGCGGATCAGGCCGTAATGAAAAACTGTTTTTT
19	NA	TRBV14	TRBD1	TRBJ2-2	CASSQDLALGQGRSGELFF	TGTGCCAGCAGCCAAGATCTTGCCTTGGGACAGGGACGGAGCGGGGAGCTGTTTTTT
16	NA	TRBV4-1	NA	TRBJ2-7	CASSQDSTSHPYEQYF	TGCGCCAGCAGCCAAGATTCAACTAGCCACCCCTACGAGCAGTACTTC
13	NA	TRBV5-4	TRBD1	TRBJ1-1	CASSLVGQGPAFF	TGTGCCAGCAGCCTGGTCGGACAGGGGCCTGCTTTCTTT
16	once	TRBV6-5	TRBD1	TRBJ1-2	CASSYSRDRRYYGYTF	TGTGCCAGCAGTTACTCCAGGGACAGGAGATACTATGGCTACACCTTC
11	NA	TRBV6-5	NA	TRBJ1-2	CASSYGQTYTF	TGTGCCAGCAGTTACGGACAGACCTACACCTTC
16	NA	TRBV18	NA	TRBJ2-1	CASSPLTQGSYNEQFF	TGTGCCAGCTCACCCTTAACTCAGGGAAGCTACAATGAGCAGTTCTTC
16	NA	TRBV4-1	TRBD1	TRBJ1-6	CASSQVRGQLNSPLHF	TGCGCCAGCAGCCAAGTTCGGGGACAGCTTAATTCACCCCTCCACTTT
15	few	TRBV29-1	NA	TRBJ1-2	CSVEDRGASNYGYTF	TGCAGCGTTGAAGATCGAGGGGCCTCGAACTATGGCTACACCTTC
16	NA	TRBV6-5	NA	TRBJ2-5	CASSYSGDNPQETQYF	TGTGCCAGCAGTTACTCGGGAGACAACCCGCAAGAGACCCAGTACTTC